Presented here are 10 T cell receptor beta chains from one specimen sequenced in a study of blood T cell repertoires in COVID-19. TCRdb keeps only in-frame clones here, not all; method: immunoSEQ multiplex PCR. This sample has about 140,000 clones, with about 80% found just once. Sample: peripheral blood. The receptors were sampled from a woman aged 55-69 years with acute or convalescent COVID-19.

This sequence joins TRBV19 and TRBJ1-2, with 7 nucleotides matching TRBD1. J gave up 8 bases and V 3 bases, and 9 bases lay outside the gene matches. Per germline, CDR1 LNHDA and CDR2 SQIVND (reference sequence). The CDR3 consists of 14 residues. The CDR3 DNA is TGTGCCAGTAGTATTCCGACAGGGTTGTGGGGCTACACCTTC. It codes for CASSIPTGLWGYTF.

The gene calls are TRBV28 and TRBJ2-3; the match to TRBD2 covers 13 bases. With 2 bases clipped from V and 3 bases from J, the junction kept 2 bases outside the gene matches. The CDR3 is 16 residues long. The germline CDR1 and CDR2 sequences are MDHEN and SYDVKM. CDR3: CASSLGTSGTTDTQYF. The CDR3 DNA sequence: TGTGCCAGCAGTTTAGGGACTAGCGGGACGACAGATACGCAGTATTTT.

The chain is built from TRBV28 and TRBJ1-3, with 8 nucleotides matching TRBD1. V shed 6 bases, J shed 2 bases, and the junction held 15 bases outside the gene matches. This CDR3 is 18 amino acids long. In germline, CDR1 is MDHEN, CDR2 SYDVKM. In DNA form, the CDR3 reads TGTGCCAGCAGCTTGAACCCACACCGGACAGGGACTGGAAACACCATATATTTT. Translation: CASSLNPHRTGTGNTIYF.

V gene TRBV7-9 combines with J gene TRBJ2-3, with TRBD1 identical over 11 bases. Trimming cost V 4 bases and J 2 bases; bases outside gene matches: 8. The CDR3 totals 17 residues. Germline assignment: CDR1 SEHNR and CDR2 FQNEAQ (reference sequence). The CDR3: CASSYPGTGGYTDTQYF. CDR3 bases: TGTGCCAGCAGCTACCCCGGGACAGGGGGTTACACAGATACGCAGTATTTT.

The chain combines TRBV6-5 with TRBJ2-1; tentatively, D is TRBD2 (5 bases). CDR1 is MNHEY, CDR2 SVGAGI, per germline. V lost 2 bases and J lost 0, with 5 bases in between. The CDR3 is 14 residues long. CDR3 DNA sequence: TGTGCCAGCAGTTACGGGAGCTCCTACAATGAGCAGTTCTTC. It is translated as CASSYGSSYNEQFF.

The sample holds one count of this clone. The gene calls are TRBV27 and TRBJ2-5; a possible D gene is TRBD1 (6 bases). Germline-derived CDR1 and CDR2 are MNHEY and SMNVEV (reference sequence). CDR3 length equals 14 residues. V gave up 5 bases and J gave up 1 base, with 11 bases separating them. CDR3 sequence: CASSLDRIQETQYF. DNA of the CDR3: TGTGCCAGCAGTCTCGACAGGATCCAAGAGACCCAGTACTTC.

The gene calls are TRBV16 and TRBJ1-5; D gene uncertain. The V end lost 3 bases, the J end lost 6 bases, and 6 bases lay between the germline ends. The CDR3 is 12 amino acids. CDR1 KGHSY and CDR2 FQNENV come from the germline V gene. In DNA, the CDR3 is TGTGCCAGCAGCCATGGGAGTCAGCCCCAGCATTTT. Translation gives CASSHGSQPQHF.

The chain is built from TRBV24-1 and TRBJ2-1; tentative D call: TRBD2 (5 bases). Germline CDR1 is KGHDR and CDR2 is SFDVKD. V dropped 3 bases and J dropped 8 bases, with 19 bases sitting between them. The CDR3 runs to 16 residues. Here the CDR3 DNA reads TGTGCCACCAGTGATCCCGGGAATTCGAAGTTCGATGAGCAGTTCTTC. It encodes CATSDPGNSKFDEQFF.

This clone was observed a handful of times. The chain joins TRBV24-1 to TRBJ2-3; 7 bases fit TRBD1. Trimming at V came to 0 bases and at J to 0 bases, leaving 5 bases not matched to a gene. The CDR3 loop spans 17 amino acids. CDR1 and CDR2 (germline): KGHDR, SFDVKD. The CDR3 region has the DNA TGTGCCACCAGTGATTTGGTCGGGACAGCTAGCACAGATACGCAGTATTTT. It specifies CATSDLVGTASTDTQYF.

This chain uses TRBV28 with TRBJ2-1; 8 bases are a match to TRBD2. V dropped 5 bases and J dropped 8; count of bases not matched to a gene: 11. Germline assignment: CDR1 MDHEN and CDR2 SYDVKM. This CDR3 has 15 residues. The CDR3: CASSISGTWTHEQFF. The CDR3 DNA sequence: TGTGCCAGCAGTATTAGCGGGACATGGACCCATGAGCAGTTCTTC.